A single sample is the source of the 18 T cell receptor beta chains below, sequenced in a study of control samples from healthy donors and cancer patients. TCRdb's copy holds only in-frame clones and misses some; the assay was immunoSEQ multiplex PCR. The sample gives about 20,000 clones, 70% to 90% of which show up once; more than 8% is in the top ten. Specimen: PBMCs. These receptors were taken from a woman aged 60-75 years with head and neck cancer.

This CDR3 is CASSVAQAANGYTF. The DNA for the CDR3 is TGTGCCAGCAGCGTAGCTCAGGCCGCAAATGGCTACACCTTC. The chain links TRBV9 to TRBJ1-2; D call uncertain. V gave up 0 bases and J gave up 6 bases, with 12 bases separating them. This CDR3 comprises 14 residues. Germline V lookup: CDR1 SGDLS, CDR2 YYNGEE.

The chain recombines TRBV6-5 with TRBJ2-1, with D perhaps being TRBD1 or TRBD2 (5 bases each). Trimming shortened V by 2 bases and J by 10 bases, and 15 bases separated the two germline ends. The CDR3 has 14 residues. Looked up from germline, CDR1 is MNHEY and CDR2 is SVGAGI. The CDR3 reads CASSYGAGRREQFF. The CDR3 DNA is TGTGCCAGCAGTTACGGGGCGGGCCGGAGGGAGCAGTTCTTC.

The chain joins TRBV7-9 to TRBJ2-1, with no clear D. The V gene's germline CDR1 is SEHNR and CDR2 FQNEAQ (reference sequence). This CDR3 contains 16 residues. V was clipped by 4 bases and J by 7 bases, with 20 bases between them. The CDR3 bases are TGTGCCAGCAGCTCGTCTGACCTACGCTGGCGGAATGAGCAGTTCTTC. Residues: CASSSSDLRWRNEQFF.

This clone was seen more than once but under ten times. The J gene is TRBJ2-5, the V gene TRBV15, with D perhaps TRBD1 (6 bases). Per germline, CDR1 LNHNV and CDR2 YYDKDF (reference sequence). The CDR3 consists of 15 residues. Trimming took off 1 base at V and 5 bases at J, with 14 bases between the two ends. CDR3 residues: CATSRAAGVLETQYF. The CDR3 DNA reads TGTGCCACCAGCAGAGCGGCAGGGGTATTGGAGACCCAGTACTTC.

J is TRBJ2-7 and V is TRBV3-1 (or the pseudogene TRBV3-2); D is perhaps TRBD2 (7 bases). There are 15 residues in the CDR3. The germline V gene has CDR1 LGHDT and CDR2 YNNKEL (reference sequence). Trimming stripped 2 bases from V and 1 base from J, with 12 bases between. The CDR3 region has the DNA TGTGCCAGCAGCCAAATGGGGGGGGCATCCTACGAGCAGTACTTC. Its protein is CASSQMGGASYEQYF.

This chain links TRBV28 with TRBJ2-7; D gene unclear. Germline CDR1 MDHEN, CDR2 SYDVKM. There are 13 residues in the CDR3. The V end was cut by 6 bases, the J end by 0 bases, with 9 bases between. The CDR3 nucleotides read TGTGCCAGCAGACAGAAGGGCTCCTACGAGCAGTACTTC. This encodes CASRQKGSYEQYF.

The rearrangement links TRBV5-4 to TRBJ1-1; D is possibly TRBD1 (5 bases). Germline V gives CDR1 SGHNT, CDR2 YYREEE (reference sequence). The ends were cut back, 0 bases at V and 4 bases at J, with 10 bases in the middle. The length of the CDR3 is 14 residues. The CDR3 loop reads CASSLDRQSTEAFF. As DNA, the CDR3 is TGTGCCAGCAGCTTGGACAGGCAGTCCACTGAAGCTTTCTTT.

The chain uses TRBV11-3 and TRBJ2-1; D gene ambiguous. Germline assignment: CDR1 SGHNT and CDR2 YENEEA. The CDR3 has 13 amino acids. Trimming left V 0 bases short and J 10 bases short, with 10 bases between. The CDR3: CASSLEASTEQFF. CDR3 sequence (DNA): TGTGCCAGCAGCTTAGAGGCGAGCACAGAGCAGTTCTTC. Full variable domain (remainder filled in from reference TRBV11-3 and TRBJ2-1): EAGVVQSPRYKIIEKKQPVAFWCNPISGHNTLYWYLQNLGQGPELLIRYENEEAVDDSQLPKDRFSAERLKGVDSTLKIQPAELGDSAVYLCASSLEASTEQFFGPGTRLTVL.

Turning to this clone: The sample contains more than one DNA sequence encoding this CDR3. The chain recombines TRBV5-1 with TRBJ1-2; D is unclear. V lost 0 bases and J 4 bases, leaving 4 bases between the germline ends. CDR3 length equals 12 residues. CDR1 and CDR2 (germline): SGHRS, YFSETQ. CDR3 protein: CASSLDSYGYTF. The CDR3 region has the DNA TGCGCCAGCAGCTTGGATTCCTATGGCTACACCTTC.

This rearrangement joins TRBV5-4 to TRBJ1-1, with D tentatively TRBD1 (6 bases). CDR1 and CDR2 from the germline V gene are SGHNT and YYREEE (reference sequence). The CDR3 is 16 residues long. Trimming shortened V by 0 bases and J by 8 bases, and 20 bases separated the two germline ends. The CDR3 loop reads CASSLEVWVSDREAFF. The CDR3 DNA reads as TGTGCCAGCAGCTTGGAAGTATGGGTGTCGGACAGAGAAGCTTTCTTT. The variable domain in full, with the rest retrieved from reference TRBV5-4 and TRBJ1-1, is ETGVTQSPTHLIKTRGQQVTLRCSSQSGHNTVSWYQQALGQGPQFIFQYYREEENGRGNFPPRFSGLQFPNYSSELNVNALELDDSALYLCASSLEVWVSDREAFFGQGTRLTVV.

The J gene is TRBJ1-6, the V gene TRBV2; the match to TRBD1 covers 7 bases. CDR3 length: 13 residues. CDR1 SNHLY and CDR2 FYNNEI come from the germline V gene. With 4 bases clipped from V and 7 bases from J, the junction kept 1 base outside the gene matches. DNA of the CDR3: TGTGCCAGCAGTGGCAGGGGGAATTCACCCCTCCACTTT. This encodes CASSGRGNSPLHF.

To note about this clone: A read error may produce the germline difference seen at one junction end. The CDR3 DNA sequence: TGTGCCAGCAGGGCTGACAGGGGCGCTAACTATGGCTGCACCTTC. Translation gives CASRADRGANYGCTF. The rearrangement uses TRBV2 and TRBJ1-2; 8 nucleotides match TRBD1. The CDR3 is made up of 15 amino acids. In germline, CDR1 is SNHLY, CDR2 FYNNEI.

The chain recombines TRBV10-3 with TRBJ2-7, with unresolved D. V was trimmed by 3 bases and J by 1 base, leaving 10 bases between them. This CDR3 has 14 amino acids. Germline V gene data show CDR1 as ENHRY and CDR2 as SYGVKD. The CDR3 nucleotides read TGTGCCATCAGTGACCCCCCTCATTCCTACGAGCAGTACTTC. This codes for CAISDPPHSYEQYF.

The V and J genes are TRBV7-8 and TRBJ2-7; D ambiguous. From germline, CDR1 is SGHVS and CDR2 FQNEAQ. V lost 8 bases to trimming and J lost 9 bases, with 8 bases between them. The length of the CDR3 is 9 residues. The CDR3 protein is CASAPGQYF. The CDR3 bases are TGTGCCAGCGCCCCTGGGCAGTACTTC.

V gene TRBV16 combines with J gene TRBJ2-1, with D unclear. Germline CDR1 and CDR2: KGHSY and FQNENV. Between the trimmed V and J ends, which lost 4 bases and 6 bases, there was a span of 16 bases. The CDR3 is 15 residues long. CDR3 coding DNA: TGTGCCAGCAGCCCTTATGCAAAGGGTCCCAATGAGCAGTTCTTC. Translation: CASSPYAKGPNEQFF.

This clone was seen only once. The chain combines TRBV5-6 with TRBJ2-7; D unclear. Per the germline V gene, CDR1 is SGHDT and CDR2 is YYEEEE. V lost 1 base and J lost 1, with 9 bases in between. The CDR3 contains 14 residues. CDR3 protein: CASSLLSKSYEQYF. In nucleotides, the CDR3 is TGTGCCAGCAGCTTGTTATCCAAGTCCTACGAGCAGTACTTC. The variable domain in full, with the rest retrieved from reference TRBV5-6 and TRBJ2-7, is DAGVTQSPTHLIKTRGQQVTLRCSPKSGHDTVSWYQQALGQGPQFIFQYYEEEERQRGNFPDRFSGHQFPNYSSELNVNALLLGDSALYLCASSLLSKSYEQYFGPGTRLTVT.

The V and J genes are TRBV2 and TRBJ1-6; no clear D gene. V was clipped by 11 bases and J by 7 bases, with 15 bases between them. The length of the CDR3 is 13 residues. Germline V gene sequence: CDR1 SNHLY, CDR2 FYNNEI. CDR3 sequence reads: CAARAGRNSPLHF. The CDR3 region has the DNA TGTGCCGCCCGAGCAGGTCGGAATTCACCCCTCCACTTT.

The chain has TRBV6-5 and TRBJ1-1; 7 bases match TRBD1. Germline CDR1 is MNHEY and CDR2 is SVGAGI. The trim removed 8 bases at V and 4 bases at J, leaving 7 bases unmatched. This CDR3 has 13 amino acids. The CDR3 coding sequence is TGTGCCAGCCGAAGGGCAGGGGGCACTGAAGCTTTCTTT. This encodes CASRRAGGTEAFF.